This entry lists 3 T cell receptor beta chains sequenced from one sample in a study of beta chain features in type 1 diabetes. Every bit of the isolated RNA underwent reverse transcription, so sequencing read expressed TCRB transcripts. Clones were read by immunoSEQ multiplex PCR, and TCRdb kept only the in-frame ones, dropping some. In the table there are almost 350,000 clones, around 9% of which are singletons. Their target antigens are unknown. Whole-study findings and limits: In all four CD4+ subsets, TCRB CDR3 length was significantly, moderately reduced in type 1 diabetes.

What was sequenced was central memory CD4+ T cells from blood. These receptors came from a man aged 25-45 years with type 1 diabetes.

This clone was counted between two and nine times. J is TRBJ1-2 and V is TRBV28; possibly TRBD1 for D (5 bases). V lost 5 bases and J lost 3, with 16 bases in between. CDR1 is MDHEN and CDR2 is SYDVKM in the germline V gene. This CDR3 is built from 15 residues. The CDR3 DNA sequence: TGTGCCAGCAGTGGAGAGGGGCAGGCCGACTATGGCTACACCTTC. Translation gives CASSGEGQADYGYTF.

This sequence joins TRBV7-9 and TRBJ1-2; 12 nucleotides align to TRBD1. Losses at the gene ends were 5 bases for V and 3 bases for J; bases not matched to a gene: 7. This CDR3 is built from 16 residues. The V gene's germline CDR1 is SEHNR and CDR2 FQNEAQ (reference sequence). CDR3 in amino acids: CASSPWDRGRDYGYTF. The CDR3 DNA is TGTGCCAGCAGCCCCTGGGACAGGGGGCGGGACTATGGCTACACCTTC.

This clone has more than one count but fewer than ten. The rearrangement joins TRBV9 to TRBJ2-3; D gene ambiguous. The CDR3 covers 16 residues. Germline lookup yields CDR1 SGDLS and CDR2 YYNGEE. V was trimmed by 0 bases and J by 1 base, leaving 12 bases between them. CDR3 in amino acids: CASSVAGGVGTDTQYF. The CDR3 nucleotides are TGTGCCAGCAGCGTAGCCGGCGGCGTGGGCACAGATACGCAGTATTTT.